This entry lists 15 T cell receptor beta chains sequenced from one sample in a study of cytomegalovirus exposure and HLA in healthy donors. The PCR had 60 Vbeta and 13 Jbeta primers. Assay: immunoSEQ multiplex PCR; the TCRdb copy retains only in-frame clones and omits some. The sample lists roughly 130,000 clones, 80% occurring once. Input material: PBMCs. The receptor set was obtained from a man aged 30 to 45 in good health and CMV-seronegative.

This clone appeared a few times. The chain couples TRBV5-1 to TRBJ2-3; D gene uncertain. CDR1 SGHRS and CDR2 YFSETQ come from the germline V gene. The CDR3 is 13 residues long. Trimming removed 4 bases from V and 2 bases from J, with 8 bases in between. CDR3 amino acids: CASSGVPTDTQYF. The CDR3 DNA is TGCGCCAGCAGCGGAGTTCCCACAGATACGCAGTATTTT.

V gene TRBV1 combines with J gene TRBJ2-7; TRBD2, the table's D call, lacks a check against the DNA. TRBV1 is shown as a pseudogene. The CDR3 consists of 21 residues. This CDR3 is CTSSQDEGDPAGLAPNDEQYF. The CDR3, as DNA: TGCACCAGCAGCCAAGATGAGGGGGACCCCGCAGGACTAGCCCCCAACGACGAGCAGTACTTC.

The rearrangement joins TRBV6-1 to TRBJ1-1; D unresolved. This CDR3 contains 16 residues. V lost 4 bases and J 1 base, leaving 16 bases between the germline ends. Germline V lookup: CDR1 MNHNS, CDR2 SASEGT. CDR3 coding DNA: TGTGCCAGCAGTGTTCTCCTCCTTCTCAGGAACACTGAAGCTTTCTTT. It translates to CASSVLLLLRNTEAFF.

This chain links TRBV2 with TRBJ2-5; TRBD1 matches at 7 bases. Germline V gene lookup returns CDR1 SNHLY and CDR2 FYNNEI. CDR3 size: 16 residues. Germline trimming cut 0 bases from V and 2 bases from J; bases unmatched to any gene: 6. This CDR3 reads CASSEAPGRGQETQYF. As DNA, the CDR3 is TGTGCCAGCAGTGAAGCCCCCGGCAGGGGGCAAGAGACCCAGTACTTC.

This chain joins TRBV19 and TRBJ2-3; D may be TRBD2 (5 bases). Per the germline V gene, CDR1 is LNHDA and CDR2 is SQIVND (reference sequence). The germline V and J ends were trimmed by 3 bases and 5 bases, with 15 bases remaining between them. CDR3 length: 15 residues. CDR3 sequence (DNA): TGTGCCAGTAGTATCGGAGGCAAAGTGGGAGATACGCAGTATTTT. Its translation: CASSIGGKVGDTQYF.

The chain links TRBV19 to TRBJ2-7; a possible D gene is TRBD2 (5 bases). V dropped 2 bases and J dropped 5 bases, with 10 bases sitting between them. This CDR3 is built from 13 residues. Germline V CDR1 and CDR2: LNHDA, SQIVND (reference sequence). The DNA of the CDR3 is TGTGCCAGTAGTATAATGAACGGGAACGAGCAGTACTTC. This translates into CASSIMNGNEQYF.

V and J are TRBV30 and TRBJ2-3; 9 bases map to TRBD2. Trimming cost V 5 bases and J 2 bases; bases outside gene matches: 2. Germline V gene sequence: CDR1 GTSNPN, CDR2 SVGIG (reference sequence). The CDR3 covers 13 residues. CDR3 amino acids: CAWVAGDTDTQYF. The CDR3 nucleotides read TGTGCCTGGGTAGCGGGGGACACAGATACGCAGTATTTT. Filled out from reference TRBV30 and TRBJ2-3, the complete variable domain reads SQTIHQWPATLVQPVGSPLSLECTVEGTSNPNLYWYRQAAGRGLQLLFYSVGIGQISSEVPQNLSASRPQDRQFILSSKKLLLSDSGFYLCAWVAGDTDTQYFGPGTRLTVL.

This clone was recorded a few times. This chain connects TRBV9 to TRBJ2-7; tentative D call: TRBD1 (7 bases). The CDR3 covers 16 residues. Germline V gives CDR1 SGDLS, CDR2 YYNGEE. V was trimmed by 1 base and J by 4 bases, leaving 18 bases between them. The CDR3 sequence: CASSVTGGRGVYEQYF. CDR3 nucleotides: TGTGCCAGCAGCGTAACCGGGGGCAGGGGGGTTTACGAGCAGTACTTC.

Here the CDR3 DNA reads TGTGCCAGCAGCCCCCGCCCGGGGAGGCCGACCTATGGCTACACCTTC. It is translated as CASSPRPGRPTYGYTF. This chain links TRBV5-4 with TRBJ1-2; D is unresolved. CDR1 and CDR2 from the germline V gene are SGHNT and YYREEE (reference sequence). Trimming took off 4 bases at V and 4 bases at J, with 20 bases between the two ends. The CDR3 consists of 16 residues.

This rearrangement joins TRBV19 to TRBJ1-5; tentatively, D is TRBD1 (5 bases). Germline V gene sequence: CDR1 LNHDA, CDR2 SQIVND (reference sequence). The CDR3 loop spans 15 amino acids. The V end lost 5 bases, the J end lost 0 bases, and 11 bases lay between the germline ends. CDR3 sequence: CASSGGIDSNQPQHF. The CDR3, as DNA: TGTGCCAGTAGTGGGGGGATCGATAGCAATCAGCCCCAGCATTTT.

This sequence joins TRBV4-1 and TRBJ2-3, with 10 bases that match TRBD1. After removal of 3 bases from V and 6 bases from J, the junction contained 6 bases not matched to a gene. Germline-derived CDR1 and CDR2 are MGHRA and YSYEKL. This CDR3 contains 15 residues. The CDR3 sequence: CASSQRQGAWDTQYF. CDR3 DNA: TGCGCCAGCAGCCAGCGACAGGGGGCGTGGGATACGCAGTATTTT.

The chain has TRBV15 and TRBJ1-2; D is undetermined. Germline V gives CDR1 LNHNV, CDR2 YYDKDF (reference sequence). This CDR3 comprises 16 residues. V was shortened by 2 bases and J by 3 bases, with 16 bases between the two germline ends. This chain's CDR3 is CATSRSYRNSDYGYTF. The CDR3 region has the DNA TGTGCCACCAGCAGATCCTACAGAAACTCCGACTATGGCTACACCTTC.

The rearrangement links TRBV6-1 to TRBJ2-3; 9 positions match TRBD2. Unmatched junction bases numbered 6, after V lost 6 bases and J lost 5 bases. The CDR3 contains 14 residues. Germline assignment: CDR1 MNHNS and CDR2 SASEGT. In DNA, the CDR3 is TGTGCCAGCAGAAGGCGGGGGGGCGGAGATACGCAGTATTTT. It codes for CASRRRGGGDTQYF.

The genes are TRBV7-9 and TRBJ2-2; maybe TRBD1 (6 bases). This CDR3 region has 14 residues. Germline assignment: CDR1 SEHNR and CDR2 FQNEAQ (reference sequence). V lost 5 bases and J lost 7, with 14 bases in between. CDR3 coding DNA: TGTGCCAGCAGCCCACCACAGGGTGGCGGGGAGCTGTTTTTT. Translating it yields CASSPPQGGGELFF.

The rearrangement joins TRBV28 to TRBJ1-2, with D perhaps matching TRBD1 (5 bases). CDR3 length: 12 amino acids. CDR1 and CDR2 from the germline V gene are MDHEN and SYDVKM. Trimming shortened V by 11 bases and J by 5 bases, and 15 bases separated the two germline ends. Written as DNA, the CDR3 is TGTGCCGGGGGGGAGGGCGTATATGGCTACACCTTC. Its protein product is CAGGEGVYGYTF.